The 23 T cell receptor beta chains below were found in one sample sequenced in a study of T cells in women clearing cervical HPV infection. Produced via immunoSEQ multiplex PCR; TCRdb's table is partial and in-frame only. The sample table includes 20,000 to 25,000 clones. Input material: blood buffy coat. These receptors were obtained from a woman between 18 and 69 years old with a cervical HPV16 infection that either progressed to CIN3+ or cleared (not recorded which).

Points on this clone: From the germline J gene comes the end of the CDR3, since the read stops 3 residues before it. The chain carries TRBV7-6 and TRBJ2-7, with 7 bases identical to TRBD2. V was clipped by 5 bases and J by 3 bases; unmatched bases: 7. Germline CDR1 SGHVS, CDR2 FNYEAQ. The CDR3 contains 14 residues. The CDR3 region is CASSPGGTIYEQYF. Incomplete CDR3 DNA: TGTGCCAGCAGCCCCGGGGGGACTATCTACGAG.

On this clone: The observed sequence ends 3 residues before the CDR3 terminus, with the missing tail filled in from the germline J gene. V gene TRBV19 combines with J gene TRBJ2-5, with 13 bases matching TRBD2. With V trimmed by 3 bases and J by 4 bases, 8 bases remained unmatched. Per the germline V gene, CDR1 is LNHDA and CDR2 is SQIVND (reference sequence). This CDR3 has 17 residues. CDR3 residues: CASSIGGLAGFRETQYF. CDR3 DNA (partial): TGTGCCAGTAGTATTGGGGGACTAGCGGGATTTCGAGAGACC.

Notes on this clone: From the germline J gene comes the end of the CDR3, since the read stops 3 residues before it. The chain is built from TRBV7-3 and TRBJ1-1, with 8 positions matching TRBD1. The CDR3 runs 16 residues. Looked up from germline, CDR1 is SGHTA and CDR2 is FQGTGA. This CDR3 reads CASSLGKDRVMYEAFF. The CDR3 bases that were read are TGTGCCAGCAGCTTAGGGAAGGACAGGGTTATGTACGAG.

About this clone itself: The DNA ends 3 residues before the CDR3 does, and the rest of the CDR3 is filled in from the germline J gene. The chain uses TRBV5-1 and TRBJ2-7; TRBD1 matches at 7 bases. V was pared by 4 bases and J by 2 bases, with 12 bases of the junction left unmatched. CDR3 length: 16 amino acids. Germline V gene lookup returns CDR1 SGHRS and CDR2 YFSETQ. CDR3 sequence: CASSPHVTGSTYEQYF. The part of the CDR3 DNA that was read is TGCGCCAGCAGCCCCCACGTGACAGGGAGCACCTACGAG.

Remarks on this clone: The CDR3 end falls 3 residues outside the read, so it is completed with the germline J gene. This chain links TRBV11-3 with TRBJ1-6; D gene uncertain. Germline-derived CDR1 and CDR2 are SGHNT and YENEEA. V shed 3 bases and J shed 10 bases, with 10 bases lying between them. The CDR3 runs to 13 residues. The chain's CDR3 is CASSFAATSPLHF. CDR3 bases read: TGTGCCAGCAGCTTCGCGGCAACATCACCC. The whole variable domain, filled in from reference TRBV11-3 and TRBJ1-6, reads EAGVVQSPRYKIIEKKQPVAFWCNPISGHNTLYWYLQNLGQGPELLIRYENEEAVDDSQLPKDRFSAERLKGVDSTLKIQPAELGDSAVYLCASSFAATSPLHFGNGTRLTVT.

Remarks on this clone: The CDR3 end is not reached by the read, which stops 3 residues before it; the germline J gene fills it in. The chain uses TRBV9 and TRBJ2-1; D perhaps matches TRBD2 (5 bases). Trimming removed 4 bases at V and 5 bases at J, with 13 bases between. Germline CDR1 is SGDLS and CDR2 is YYNGEE. This CDR3 has 14 residues. CDR3 sequence: CASSPLLAHNEQFF. The part of the CDR3 DNA that was read is TGTGCCAGCAGCCCCCTTCTAGCCCACAATGAG.

About this clone: The read terminates 3 residues before the CDR3 end, so the remaining end is supplied by the germline J gene. The rearrangement uses TRBV2 and TRBJ2-3; D may be TRBD2 (6 bases). Germline V gene data show CDR1 as SNHLY and CDR2 as FYNNEI. The CDR3 extends over 15 amino acids. V dropped 7 bases and J dropped 1 base, with 15 bases sitting between them. The DNA read from the CDR3 is TGTGCCAGCAAGGGACTTGGCCTGGGCACAGATACG. Residues: CASKGLGLGTDT. The whole CDR3 sequence reads CASKGLGLGTDTQYF.

Regarding this clone: The read terminates 3 residues before the CDR3 end, so the remaining end is supplied by the germline J gene. The genes are TRBV6-1 and TRBJ1-4; possible D gene TRBD1, 5 bases. CDR1 MNHNS and CDR2 SASEGT come from the germline V gene. The CDR3 loop spans 15 amino acids. The CDR3 is CASSEGGSGANVLFF. CDR3 DNA, as far as it was read: TGTGCCAGCAGTGAAGGGGGCTCTGGGGCCAACGTA.

Concerning this clone itself: The read gets to within 3 residues of the CDR3 end, and the germline J gene fills in the rest. The V call is TRBV12-5, the J call TRBJ2-2; 7 nucleotides match TRBD1. The CDR3 sequence is 20 residues long. J was trimmed by 2 bases and V by 0 bases; bases with no gene match: 15. Germline V CDR1 and CDR2: LGHNT, FRNRAP. CDR3 loop: CASGLVTWQGTEKNTGELFF. The sequenced CDR3 bases are TGTGCTAGTGGTTTGGTAACTTGGCAGGGGACAGAAAAAAACACCGGGGAG.

For this clone: The CDR3 end lies 3 residues beyond the end of the read and is filled in from the germline J gene. This chain joins TRBV6-1 and TRBJ2-1, with TRBD2 matching over 8 bases. Trimming removed 1 base from V and 8 bases from J; junction bases left unmatched: 7. CDR3 length: 15 amino acids. Germline V gene lookup returns CDR1 MNHNS and CDR2 SASEGT. The DNA read from the CDR3 is TGTGCCAGCAGTGAAGGGAGCGGGGGCCGAGATGAG. This translates into CASSEGSGGRDE. The full CDR3 is CASSEGSGGRDEQFF.

A remark on this clone: The read falls 3 residues short of the CDR3 end, and the missing part is taken from the germline J gene. This chain joins TRBV18 and TRBJ1-1, with D unclear. The CDR3 length is 13 residues. Germline loops: CDR1 KGHSH, CDR2 LQKENI. Trimming left V 5 bases short and J 3 bases short, with 10 bases between. The part of the CDR3 DNA that was read is TGTGCCAGCTCAGAGTCAGGTGACACTGAA. It translates to CASSESGDTE. Given in full, the CDR3 is CASSESGDTEAFF.

On this clone: From the germline J gene comes the end of the CDR3, since the read stops 3 residues before it. V gene TRBV18 combines with J gene TRBJ2-2; 7 bases are a match to TRBD1. This CDR3 has 16 amino acids. V gave up 3 bases and J gave up 1 base; unmatched junction bases: 5. CDR1 KGHSH and CDR2 LQKENI come from the germline V gene. The sequenced part of the CDR3 DNA is TGTGCCAGCTCACCGATGGGACAGCAGAACACCGGGGAG. This sequence encodes CASSPMGQQNTGE. Given in full, the CDR3 is CASSPMGQQNTGELFF.

In the case of this clone: The read finishes 3 residues shy of the CDR3 end, and the germline J gene is used to complete it. The V call is TRBV2, the J call TRBJ2-7, with 7 bases aligning to TRBD1. The CDR3 loop spans 14 amino acids. The V gene's germline CDR1 is SNHLY and CDR2 FYNNEI. V lost 10 bases and J lost 3; bases outside the gene matches: 12. CDR3 bases read: TGTGCCACAAAACCGGGACAGCCGTTCTACGAG. This gives the protein CATKPGQPFYE. The whole CDR3 reads CATKPGQPFYEQYF.

Concerning this clone itself: The read terminates 3 residues before the CDR3 end, so the remaining end is supplied by the germline J gene. The chain has TRBV27 and TRBJ2-3; 8 positions agree with TRBD1. V shed 2 bases and J 6 bases; nucleotides not matched to a gene: 13. This CDR3 comprises 17 residues. Germline CDR1 MNHEY, CDR2 SMNVEV (reference sequence). Incomplete CDR3 DNA: TGTGCCAGCAGTTTAGATCCCCAGGGGGCTGATTTGGATACG. Its translation: CASSLDPQGADLDT. The entire CDR3 protein reads CASSLDPQGADLDTQYF.

In the case of this clone: Sequencing ends 3 residues short of the CDR3 end; the germline J gene provides the rest. The chain has TRBV5-1 and TRBJ2-7, with 11 bases matching TRBD2. The CDR3 is 17 residues long. Germline V gives CDR1 SGHRS, CDR2 YFSETQ. V was pared by 0 bases and J by 5 bases, with 10 bases of the junction left unmatched. The CDR3 sequence: CASSLASTSGTQDEQYF. CDR3 DNA (partial): TGCGCCAGCAGCTTGGCGTCGACTAGCGGGACTCAAGACGAG. Drawing the rest from reference TRBV5-1 and TRBJ2-7, the complete variable domain is KAGVTQTPRYLIKTRGQQVTLSCSPISGHRSVSWYQQTPGQGLQFLFEYFSETQRNKGNFPGRFSGRQFSNSRSEMNVSTLELGDSALYLCASSLASTSGTQDEQYFGPGTRLTVT.

For this clone: The sequence runs out 3 residues before the end of the CDR3; the remainder is reconstructed from the germline J gene. The J gene is TRBJ2-7, the V gene TRBV5-4, with 10 bases aligning to TRBD2. The CDR3 length is 14 residues. V shed 2 bases, J shed 6 bases, and the junction held 5 bases outside the gene matches. The germline V gene encodes CDR1 SGHNT and CDR2 YYREEE (reference sequence). The covered CDR3 bases are TGTGCCAGCAGCTTCAGCGGGAGGGCGGGCGAG. It encodes CASSFSGRAGE. The full CDR3 reads CASSFSGRAGEQYF.

About this clone: The CDR3 extends 3 residues past the end of the read, so its final part is completed from the germline J gene. This rearrangement joins TRBV20-1 to TRBJ1-2; 10 positions agree with TRBD1. Trimming at V came to 6 bases and at J to 5 bases, leaving 6 bases not matched to a gene. Germline CDR1 DFQATT, CDR2 SNEGSKA (reference sequence). This CDR3 region has 13 residues. CDR3 DNA (partial): TGCAGTGCCAAGGACAGGGGGGAGTATGGC. The encoded protein is CSAKDRGEYG. The whole CDR3 region reads CSAKDRGEYGYTF.

Frequency places this clone as medium-sized. The read stops 3 residues short of the end of the CDR3; the missing end is completed from the germline J gene. The V and J genes are TRBV19 and TRBJ2-2, with 8 nucleotides matching TRBD1. This CDR3 has 15 residues. V shed 7 bases and J 1 base; nucleotides not matched to a gene: 5. Germline V gives CDR1 LNHDA, CDR2 SQIVND (reference sequence). The part of the CDR3 DNA that was read is TGTGCCAGTACCTGGACAGGGAAGAACACCGGGGAG. Translation: CASTWTGKNTGE. The whole CDR3 reads CASTWTGKNTGELFF.

In the case of this clone: The CDR3 goes on 3 residues after the read ends, and that part is filled in from the germline J gene. V is TRBV11-2 and J is TRBJ2-1, with D possibly being TRBD1 (6 bases). This CDR3 comprises 15 residues. V was pared by 5 bases and J by 6 bases, with 17 bases between. Germline CDR1 SGHAT, CDR2 FQNNGV. CDR3 protein: CASSLGQGRGNEQFF. Incomplete CDR3 DNA: TGTGCCAGCAGCCTGGGACAAGGACGAGGCAATGAG.

To note about this clone: The read finishes 3 residues shy of the CDR3 end, and the germline J gene is used to complete it. The rearrangement links TRBV19 to TRBJ2-3; 16 positions agree with TRBD2. With 7 bases clipped from V and 5 bases from J, the junction kept 6 bases outside the gene matches. Germline CDR1 LNHDA, CDR2 SQIVND (reference sequence). The CDR3 length is 16 residues. The chain's CDR3 is CASTGTSGGAIDTQYF. The sequenced CDR3 bases are TGTGCCAGTACGGGGACTAGCGGGGGGGCAATAGATACG.

Note on this clone: The CDR3 goes on 3 residues after the read ends, and that part is filled in from the germline J gene. The chain couples TRBV3-1 (or the pseudogene TRBV3-2) to TRBJ2-3; unclear D gene. Looked up from germline, CDR1 is LGHDT and CDR2 is YNNKEL (reference sequence). Deletions cut 5 bases from V and 2 bases from J, with 2 bases between. The CDR3 has 11 residues. Here the CDR3 reads CASSYTDTQYF. The part of the CDR3 DNA that was read is TGTGCCAGCAGCTACACAGATACG.

In regard to this clone: The DNA ends 3 residues before the CDR3 does, and the rest of the CDR3 is filled in from the germline J gene. V gene TRBV20-1 combines with J gene TRBJ2-5, with 8 bases identical to TRBD2. The CDR3 has 14 amino acids. Germline trimming cut 6 bases from V and 7 bases from J; bases unmatched to any gene: 13. Germline CDR1 is DFQATT and CDR2 is SNEGSKA (reference sequence). The sequenced part of the CDR3 DNA is TGCAGTGCCCCAAGCGGGCCTCGGGGGGGGACC. Its protein is CSAPSGPRGGT. The CDR3 reads in full as CSAPSGPRGGTQYF.

In regard to this clone: Read sequence stops 3 residues before the CDR3 end, and the germline J gene provides the missing end. The gene calls are TRBV2 and TRBJ2-2; 7 positions match TRBD1. From germline, CDR1 is SNHLY and CDR2 FYNNEI. The CDR3 covers 14 residues. Germline trimming cut 7 bases from V and 1 base from J; bases unmatched to any gene: 3. CDR3 region: CASTGTENTGELFF. The DNA read from the CDR3 is TGTGCCAGCACCGGGACAGAGAACACCGGGGAG.